Here is one TCR beta chain with its context. No antigen is known for it. V dropped 1 base and J dropped 2; count of bases not matched to a gene: 6. There are 16 residues in the CDR3. CDR1 is MGHRA, CDR2 YSYEKL, per germline. These data belong to a study of cytomegalovirus exposure and HLA in healthy donors. Notes on the study in general: Most subjects had HLA-A and HLA-B alleles reportedly predicted accurately by TCR beta sequences. Beyond CMV serostatus, there was no information to go on about immune exposure.

Use of 60 Vbeta and 13 Jbeta primers characterized the PCR. The data were produced by immunoSEQ multiplex PCR, yet TCRdb's version contains in-frame clones alone and is incomplete. Of around 190,000 clones in the sample, 70% to 80% were seen once. This sequence was found in a woman in her fifties or sixties in good health and CMV-seronegative. The specimen was PBMCs. This chain uses TRBV4-1 with TRBJ2-3; 7 bases are shared with TRBD2. The CDR3 nucleotides read TGCGCCAGCAGCCAAGTGGGAGGGAGGGTCACAGATACGCAGTATTTT. This codes for CASSQVGGRVTDTQYF.